These 30 T cell receptor beta chains share one sample of origin, sequenced in a study of shared clonotypes between healthy human individuals. Method: immunoSEQ multiplex PCR; TCRdb's copy keeps in-frame clones and lacks some. Among roughly 2.2 million clones listed, 85% to 95% were seen once. The sequenced material came from naive CD4+ T cells from PBMCs. The sample's subset: CD45RA+ positively selected. Source of these receptors: a man younger than 35 in good health. Some clones in this sample may be carry-over from other donors' samples.

A note on this clone: Other DNA sequences within the sample encode an identical CDR3. The genes are TRBV6-5 and TRBJ1-2; tentatively, D is TRBD1 (5 bases). Germline values: CDR1 MNHEY, CDR2 SVGAGI. V was cut by 6 bases and J by 2 bases, with 10 bases left in between. The CDR3 extends over 13 amino acids. CDR3 loop: CASSRDGNYGYTF. The CDR3 bases are TGTGCCAGCAGCAGGGACGGAAACTATGGCTACACCTTC.

The sample holds one count of this clone. The rearrangement uses TRBV19 and TRBJ2-7; D is unresolved. This CDR3 has 14 residues. V was trimmed by 0 bases and J by 4 bases, leaving 10 bases between them. Germline CDR1 LNHDA, CDR2 SQIVND (reference sequence). CDR3 bases: TGTGCCAGTAGTATAGATAGCCAGGAATACGAGCAGTACTTC. It specifies CASSIDSQEYEQYF.

The chain recombines TRBV7-8 with TRBJ2-3; 7 bases are shared with TRBD2. Trimming at V came to 6 bases and at J to 2 bases, leaving 11 bases not matched to a gene. Germline assignment: CDR1 SGHVS and CDR2 FQNEAQ. This CDR3 is built from 16 residues. CDR3 bases: TGTGCCAGCAGGGACTTAGTTCGGGGGGACACAGATACGCAGTATTTT. Its translation is CASRDLVRGDTDTQYF.

This chain connects TRBV2 to TRBJ1-5, with D unresolved. The CDR3 runs to 12 residues. CDR1 SNHLY and CDR2 FYNNEI come from the germline V gene. V was pared by 7 bases and J by 3 bases, with 7 bases between. CDR3: CASNAANQPQHF. The CDR3 region has the DNA TGTGCCAGCAACGCCGCCAATCAGCCCCAGCATTTT.

This clone has only a few counts. Within the sample, other DNA sequences also encode this same CDR3. The CDR3 region is CASSIGNQPQHF. The CDR3 DNA sequence: TGTGCCAGTAGTATTGGGAATCAGCCCCAGCATTTT. This chain links TRBV19 with TRBJ1-5; D remains unclear. Germline V gene sequence: CDR1 LNHDA, CDR2 SQIVND (reference sequence). The length of the CDR3 is 12 residues. V was clipped by 3 bases and J by 4 bases, with 4 bases between them.

V gene TRBV2 combines with J gene TRBJ1-1; a weak D match, TRBD1 (6 bases). The ends were cut back, 6 bases at V and 7 bases at J, with 12 bases in the middle. The CDR3 contains 12 residues. Germline lookup yields CDR1 SNHLY and CDR2 FYNNEI. The CDR3: CASSGQRNEAFF. CDR3 nucleotide sequence: TGTGCCAGCAGCGGACAGCGCAATGAAGCTTTCTTT.

The chain combines TRBV5-1 with TRBJ1-4; D not resolved. Trimming stripped 3 bases from V and 5 bases from J, with 14 bases between. Per the germline V gene, CDR1 is SGHRS and CDR2 is YFSETQ. This CDR3 region has 15 residues. CDR3 region: CASSSDVQPNEKLFF. CDR3 nucleotide sequence: TGCGCCAGCAGCTCGGACGTTCAACCGAATGAAAAACTGTTTTTT. The entire variable domain, with the rest obtained from reference TRBV5-1 and TRBJ1-4, is as follows: KAGVTQTPRYLIKTRGQQVTLSCSPISGHRSVSWYQQTPGQGLQFLFEYFSETQRNKGNFPGRFSGRQFSNSRSEMNVSTLELGDSALYLCASSSDVQPNEKLFFGSGTQLSVL.

The chain uses TRBV28 and TRBJ2-3; the D gene is possibly TRBD1 (5 bases). Trimming shortened V by 3 bases and J by 2 bases, and 15 bases separated the two germline ends. Germline loops: CDR1 MDHEN, CDR2 SYDVKM. This CDR3 has 16 residues. The CDR3 bases are TGTGCCAGCAGTTTGGCCCAGGGCCAGTTCACAGATACGCAGTATTTT. This gives the protein CASSLAQGQFTDTQYF.

J is TRBJ2-5 and V is TRBV5-1, with TRBD2 matching 8 bases. This CDR3 comprises 16 residues. Trimming removed 0 bases from V and 1 base from J; junction bases left unmatched: 5. Germline assignment: CDR1 SGHRS and CDR2 YFSETQ. CDR3 sequence (DNA): TGCGCCAGCAGCTTGGAACTAGCGGAGATCCAAGAGACCCAGTACTTC. Its translation: CASSLELAEIQETQYF.

This rearrangement joins TRBV29-1 to TRBJ2-1; D not certain. CDR3 length equals 10 residues. Germline CDR1 SQVTM, CDR2 ANQGSEA. V lost 4 bases, J lost 8 bases, and 6 bases lay in between. The CDR3 loop reads CSVGDYEQFF. DNA for the CDR3: TGCAGCGTTGGCGACTATGAGCAGTTCTTC.

Here the CDR3 DNA reads TGTGCCAGCAAATCCGCAGGGACGGAACCCGAAGCTTTCTTT. Translating it yields CASKSAGTEPEAFF. The V and J genes are TRBV28 and TRBJ1-1, with D possibly TRBD1 on 5 matching bases. Germline lookup yields CDR1 MDHEN and CDR2 SYDVKM. There are 14 residues in the CDR3. V lost 7 bases, J lost 8 bases, and 20 bases lay in between.

This clone was recorded a few times. The gene calls are TRBV2 and TRBJ1-4; no clear D. This CDR3 region has 12 residues. The germline gives CDR1 SNHLY, CDR2 FYNNEI. Trimming pared 4 bases from V and 7 bases from J, leaving 7 bases between. In nucleotides, the CDR3 is TGTGCCAGCAGTGCTGGGCTTGAAAAACTGTTTTTT. Translation: CASSAGLEKLFF.

This clone has a single count. V usage is TRBV6-6 and J usage is TRBJ2-3; no clear D gene. V was pared by 2 bases and J by 0 bases, with 9 bases between. CDR3 length equals 15 residues. The germline V gene has CDR1 MNHNY and CDR2 SVGAGI (reference sequence). Here the CDR3 reads CASSYRQPSTDTQYF. CDR3 in DNA: TGTGCCAGCAGTTACCGGCAGCCGAGCACAGATACGCAGTATTTT.

Only one count was recorded for this clone. V and J are TRBV4-1 and TRBJ1-5; D is undetermined. This CDR3 comprises 13 residues. Per the germline V gene, CDR1 is MGHRA and CDR2 is YSYEKL. The ends were cut back, 0 bases at V and 7 bases at J, with 7 bases in the middle. The CDR3 nucleotides read TGCGCCAGCAGCCAAGAGCGGTCACAGCCCCAGCATTTT. Its protein product is CASSQERSQPQHF.

Comments on this clone: This same CDR3 is encoded by further DNA sequences in the sample. The gene calls are TRBV5-1 and TRBJ1-4; perhaps TRBD1 as D (6 bases). The germline V gene has CDR1 SGHRS and CDR2 YFSETQ. Between the trimmed V and J ends, which lost 4 bases and 4 bases, there was a span of 11 bases. This CDR3 comprises 14 residues. CDR3 region: CASSTTGSNEKLFF. CDR3 in DNA: TGCGCCAGCAGCACAACAGGGAGTAATGAAAAACTGTTTTTT.

This chain connects TRBV2 to TRBJ1-5; D is unclear. Trimming took off 7 bases at V and 5 bases at J, with 12 bases between the two ends. This CDR3 comprises 13 residues. Germline V gene data show CDR1 as SNHLY and CDR2 as FYNNEI. The chain's CDR3 is CASTPQRDQPQHF. In DNA form, the CDR3 reads TGTGCCAGCACCCCCCAACGGGATCAGCCCCAGCATTTT.

The genes are TRBV6-5 and TRBJ2-2; D not resolved. Trimming removed 5 bases from V and 6 bases from J, with 10 bases in between. Germline V gives CDR1 MNHEY, CDR2 SVGAGI. This CDR3 contains 13 residues. The CDR3 reads CASSPTASGELFF. The CDR3 DNA is TGTGCCAGCAGTCCCACAGCGTCCGGGGAGCTGTTTTTT.

The chain carries TRBV29-1 and TRBJ1-3; possible D gene TRBD1, 5 bases. Trimming cost V 4 bases and J 2 bases, with 12 bases left between them. Germline V gene lookup returns CDR1 SQVTM and CDR2 ANQGSEA. This CDR3 spans 14 amino acids. CDR3 sequence: CSVGKGTPGNTIYF. The DNA for the CDR3 is TGCAGCGTTGGTAAAGGGACGCCTGGAAACACCATATATTTT.

The chain uses TRBV9 and TRBJ2-7; D may be TRBD1 (6 bases). Trimming cost V 0 bases and J 5 bases, with 18 bases left between them. The germline gives CDR1 SGDLS, CDR2 YYNGEE. This CDR3 is built from 16 residues. The CDR3 loop reads CASSVAPRTVNDEQYF. The CDR3 DNA reads as TGTGCCAGCAGCGTAGCCCCCCGGACAGTCAACGACGAGCAGTACTTC.

The chain recombines TRBV11-2 with TRBJ1-5; no reliable D call. Germline V lookup: CDR1 SGHAT, CDR2 FQNNGV. The CDR3 covers 15 residues. Trimming shortened V by 3 bases and J by 1 base, and 10 bases separated the two germline ends. The CDR3 sequence: CASSLTPDSNQPQHF. The CDR3 DNA reads as TGTGCCAGCAGCTTGACCCCCGACAGCAATCAGCCCCAGCATTTT.

As regards this clone: Other DNA sequences of this sample code for an identical CDR3. V and J are TRBV6-5 and TRBJ2-7; 10 bases are a match to TRBD1. Germline loops: CDR1 MNHEY, CDR2 SVGAGI. The V segment lost 2 bases and the J segment 3 bases; nucleotides outside the gene matches: 1. The CDR3 consists of 14 residues. The CDR3 DNA sequence: TGTGCCAGCAGTTACAGGGACAGGGGCTACGAGCAGTACTTC. Translated, it gives CASSYRDRGYEQYF.

The J gene is TRBJ1-1, the V gene TRBV7-9, with no clear D. The V and J ends lost 5 bases and 3 bases respectively, with 13 bases between them. This CDR3 has 14 amino acids. Germline values: CDR1 SEHNR, CDR2 FQNEAQ (reference sequence). The CDR3 DNA sequence: TGTGCCAGCAGCCACCCGGGTCGCTACACTGAAGCTTTCTTT. Protein: CASSHPGRYTEAFF.

V gene TRBV7-6 combines with J gene TRBJ2-5, with a possible D match to TRBD2 (6 bases). In germline, CDR1 is SGHVS, CDR2 FNYEAQ. Trimming shortened V by 5 bases and J by 11 bases, and 21 bases separated the two germline ends. The CDR3 is 14 residues long. The CDR3 spells CASSPGASAVSQYF. The CDR3, as DNA: TGTGCCAGCAGCCCCGGTGCTAGCGCCGTGTCTCAGTACTTC.

This sequence joins TRBV14 and TRBJ2-5, with D perhaps matching TRBD1 or TRBD2 (5 bases each). The V and J ends lost 0 bases and 9 bases respectively, with 23 bases between them. The CDR3 is 17 amino acids. CDR1 is SGHDN, CDR2 FVKESK, per germline. The CDR3 nucleotides read TGTGCCAGCAGCCAAGATAGAGGGCAGGGTCGGTGGTTAGCCCAGTACTTC. The encoded protein is CASSQDRGQGRWLAQYF.

On this clone: An end of the junction does not agree with germline; a read error may underlie this. V gene TRBV29-1 combines with J gene TRBJ2-3, with no clear D. This CDR3 region has 14 residues. Germline CDR1 and CDR2: SQVTM and ANQGSEA. CDR3 in DNA: TGCAGCGTTGAAGATCTTTCCCCATCTTTTCCCCCTAATTTT. It yields the protein CSVEDLSPSFPPNF.

The chain joins TRBV28 to TRBJ2-2, with 8 nucleotides matching TRBD2. The junction had 5 bases not matched to a gene; V was cut back by 7 bases and J by 4 bases. Germline V gene lookup returns CDR1 MDHEN and CDR2 SYDVKM. CDR3 size: 14 residues. In DNA form, the CDR3 reads TGTGCCAGCAACCTTCGGGGGGGCACCGGGGAGCTGTTTTTT. Amino acids: CASNLRGGTGELFF.

Remarks on this clone: Additional DNA sequences in this sample encode the identical CDR3. The rearrangement links TRBV19 to TRBJ2-7, with TRBD1 identical over 10 bases. Germline-derived CDR1 and CDR2 are LNHDA and SQIVND (reference sequence). Trimming removed 1 base from V and 3 bases from J; junction bases left unmatched: 3. This CDR3 region has 15 residues. The CDR3 sequence: CASSIGRDRGYEQYF. CDR3 in DNA: TGTGCCAGTAGTATAGGAAGGGACAGGGGCTACGAGCAGTACTTC.

This rearrangement joins TRBV10-1 to TRBJ2-1, with 13 bases matching TRBD2. This CDR3 comprises 14 residues. V lost 3 bases, J lost 9 bases, and 2 bases stayed unmatched. Germline CDR1 and CDR2: WNHNN and SYGVQD (reference sequence). The CDR3 DNA is TGCGCCAGCAGTGACACTAGCGGGAGGGGTGAGCAGTTCTTC. Its translation is CASSDTSGRGEQFF.

This chain uses TRBV5-4 with TRBJ2-2, with no clear D. CDR3 length equals 15 residues. V shed 1 base and J shed 0 bases, with 7 bases lying between them. CDR1 and CDR2 (germline): SGHNT, YYREEE (reference sequence). This chain's CDR3 is CASSLRVANTGELFF. The CDR3 bases are TGTGCCAGCAGCTTGAGGGTCGCGAACACCGGGGAGCTGTTTTTT.

The chain uses TRBV5-4 and TRBJ2-7; D is unclear. V was trimmed by 1 base and J by 8 bases, leaving 10 bases between them. The CDR3 has 12 residues. Germline loops: CDR1 SGHNT, CDR2 YYREEE (reference sequence). CDR3: CASSLSTEKQYF. CDR3 in DNA: TGTGCCAGCAGCTTGTCCACAGAGAAGCAGTACTTC.